This T cell receptor beta chain was sequenced during a study of blood T cell repertoires in COVID-19. Whole-study context: Samples representing acute and convalescent COVID-19 were sourced from the United States, Italy and Spain. Sources were T cells, B-cell-depleted T cells, or PBMCs; the material itself was cDNA or gDNA.

CDR3 length: 15 amino acids. Germline trimming cut 1 base from V and 6 bases from J; bases unmatched to any gene: 5. CDR1 is SGHTA, CDR2 FQGNSA, per germline. Authors' processing steps: For nucleated cells, counts were estimated from reference gene primer amplification. Here immunoSEQ multiplex PCR was the method, and the copy in TCRdb shows in-frame clones only, minus some. For V, J and clone size, that table is used; D and trimming come from the DNA. The sample lists some 250,000 clones, approximately 84% occurring once. Participants came from roughly 24 US areas, aged about 18 to 100 years. The table lists this clone with a count of one.

The V gene is TRBV7-2, the J gene TRBJ2-7; 11 bases map to TRBD2. Sequencing was carried out using PBMCs or T cells enriched from blood (not recorded which). The receptor comes from a middle-aged man who had recovered from COVID-19. The CDR3 coding sequence is TGTGCCAGCAGCTTAGTTTTAGGGACTAGCGGCGAGCAGTACTTC. Amino acids: CASSLVLGTSGEQYF.